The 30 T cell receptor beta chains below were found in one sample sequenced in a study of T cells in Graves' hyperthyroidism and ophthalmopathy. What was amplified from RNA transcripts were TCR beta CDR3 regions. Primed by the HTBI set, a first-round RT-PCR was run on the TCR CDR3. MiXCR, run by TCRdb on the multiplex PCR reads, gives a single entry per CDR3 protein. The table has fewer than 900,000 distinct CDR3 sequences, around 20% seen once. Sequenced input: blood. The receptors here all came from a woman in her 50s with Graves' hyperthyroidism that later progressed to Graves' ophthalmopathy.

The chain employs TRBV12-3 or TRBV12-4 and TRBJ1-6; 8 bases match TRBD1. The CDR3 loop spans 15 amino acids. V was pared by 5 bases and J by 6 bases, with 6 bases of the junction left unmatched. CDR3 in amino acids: CASSQTGEGNSPLHF. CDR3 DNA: TGTGCCAGCAGTCAGACAGGGGAAGGTAATTCACCCCTCCACTTT.

CDR3 in amino acids: CASRNSGTSATDTQYF. The CDR3 DNA reads TGTGCCAGCAGAAACTCCGGGACTAGCGCCACAGATACGCAGTATTTT. The genes are TRBV3-1 and TRBJ2-3, with 10 positions matching TRBD2. V lost 6 bases to trimming and J lost 2 bases; unmatched junction nucleotides: 8. The V gene's germline CDR1 is LGHDT and CDR2 YNNKEL (reference sequence). The CDR3 is made up of 16 amino acids.

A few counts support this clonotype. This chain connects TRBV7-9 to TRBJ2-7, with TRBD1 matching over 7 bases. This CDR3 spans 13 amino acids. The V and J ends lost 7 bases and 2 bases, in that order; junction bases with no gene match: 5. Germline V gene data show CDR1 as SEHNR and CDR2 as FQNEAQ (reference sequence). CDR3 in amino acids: CASTAQGAYEQYF. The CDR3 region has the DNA TGTGCCAGCACCGCCCAGGGGGCCTACGAGCAGTACTTC. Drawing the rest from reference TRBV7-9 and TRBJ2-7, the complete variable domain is DTGVSQNPRHKITKRGQNVTFRCDPISEHNRLYWYRQTLGQGPEFLTYFQNEAQLEKSRLLSDRFSAERPKGSFSTLEIQRTEQGDSAMYLCASTAQGAYEQYFGPGTRLTVT.

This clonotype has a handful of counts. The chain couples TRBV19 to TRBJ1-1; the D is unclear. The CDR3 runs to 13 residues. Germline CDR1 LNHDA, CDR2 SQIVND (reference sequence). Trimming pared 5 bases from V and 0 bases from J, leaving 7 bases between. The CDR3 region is CASSPHLNTEAFF. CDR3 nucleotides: TGTGCCAGTAGTCCCCACCTGAACACTGAAGCTTTCTTT.

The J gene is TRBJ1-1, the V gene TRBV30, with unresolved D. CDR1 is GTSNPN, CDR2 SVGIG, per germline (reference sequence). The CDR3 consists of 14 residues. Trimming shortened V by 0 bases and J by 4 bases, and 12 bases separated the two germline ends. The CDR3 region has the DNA TGTGCCTGGAGTGTAGGGCAGGCCACCACTGAAGCTTTCTTT. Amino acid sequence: CAWSVGQATTEAFF.

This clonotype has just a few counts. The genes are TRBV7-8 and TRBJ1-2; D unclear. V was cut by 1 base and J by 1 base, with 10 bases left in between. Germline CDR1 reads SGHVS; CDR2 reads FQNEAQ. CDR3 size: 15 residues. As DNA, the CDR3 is TGTGCCAGCAGCTTAGAGGCAGGATTTAACTATGGCTACACCTTC. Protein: CASSLEAGFNYGYTF.

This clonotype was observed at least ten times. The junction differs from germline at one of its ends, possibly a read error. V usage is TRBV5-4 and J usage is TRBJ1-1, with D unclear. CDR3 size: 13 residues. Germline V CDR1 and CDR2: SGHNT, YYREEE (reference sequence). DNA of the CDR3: TGTACCAGCAGCATCACAGCGGAGGCTGAAGCTTTCTTT. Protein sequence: CTSSITAEAEAFF.

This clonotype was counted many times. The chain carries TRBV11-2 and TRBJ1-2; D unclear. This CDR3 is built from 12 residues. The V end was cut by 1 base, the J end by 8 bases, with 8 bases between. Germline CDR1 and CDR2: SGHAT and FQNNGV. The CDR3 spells CASSLGATGYTF. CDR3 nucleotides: TGTGCCAGCAGCTTAGGAGCAACCGGCTACACCTTC.

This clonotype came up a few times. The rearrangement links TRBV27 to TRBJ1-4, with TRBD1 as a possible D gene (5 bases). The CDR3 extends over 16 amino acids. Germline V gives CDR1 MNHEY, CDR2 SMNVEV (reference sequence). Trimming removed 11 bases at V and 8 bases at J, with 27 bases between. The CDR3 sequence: CASKSRGDPGREKLFF. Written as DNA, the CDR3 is TGTGCCTCAAAATCTCGTGGGGACCCCGGCCGAGAAAAACTGTTTTTT.

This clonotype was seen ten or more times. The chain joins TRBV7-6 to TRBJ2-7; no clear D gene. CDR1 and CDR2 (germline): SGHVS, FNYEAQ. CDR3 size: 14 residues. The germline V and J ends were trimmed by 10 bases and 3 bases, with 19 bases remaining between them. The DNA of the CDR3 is TGTGCCACCCCACGACCGCAGATCTACTACGAGCAGTACTTC. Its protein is CATPRPQIYYEQYF. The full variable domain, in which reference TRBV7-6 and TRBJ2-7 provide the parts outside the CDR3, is GAGVSQSPRYKVTKRGQDVALRCDPISGHVSLYWYRQALGQGPEFLTYFNYEAQQDKSGLPNDRFSAERPEGSISTLTIQRTEQRDSAMYRCATPRPQIYYEQYFGPGTRLTVT.

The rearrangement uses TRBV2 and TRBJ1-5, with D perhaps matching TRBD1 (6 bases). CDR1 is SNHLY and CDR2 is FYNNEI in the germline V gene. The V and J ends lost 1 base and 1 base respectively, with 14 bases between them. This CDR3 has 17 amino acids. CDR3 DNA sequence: TGTGCCAGCAGTGAAGGGTTTGGGGGCTGGAGCAATCAGCCCCAGCATTTT. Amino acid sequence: CASSEGFGGWSNQPQHF.

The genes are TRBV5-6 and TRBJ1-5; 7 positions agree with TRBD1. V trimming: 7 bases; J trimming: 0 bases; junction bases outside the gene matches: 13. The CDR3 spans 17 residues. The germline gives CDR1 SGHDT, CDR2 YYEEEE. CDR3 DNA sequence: TGTGCCAGCGGATACTTCACAGGGGAATATAGCAATCAGCCCCAGCATTTT. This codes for CASGYFTGEYSNQPQHF.

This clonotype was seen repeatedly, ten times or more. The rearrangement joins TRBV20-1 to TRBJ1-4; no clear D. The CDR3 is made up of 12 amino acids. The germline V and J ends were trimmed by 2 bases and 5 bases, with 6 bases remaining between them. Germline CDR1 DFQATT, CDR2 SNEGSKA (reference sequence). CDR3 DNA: TGCAGTGCTAGACTGGGGAATGAAAAACTGTTTTTT. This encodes CSARLGNEKLFF.

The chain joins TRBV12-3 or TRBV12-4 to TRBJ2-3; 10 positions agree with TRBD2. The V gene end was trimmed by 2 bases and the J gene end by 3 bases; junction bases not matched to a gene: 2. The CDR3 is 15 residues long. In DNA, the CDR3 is TGTGCCAGCAGTTTAACTAGCGGGGTTACAGATACGCAGTATTTT. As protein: CASSLTSGVTDTQYF.

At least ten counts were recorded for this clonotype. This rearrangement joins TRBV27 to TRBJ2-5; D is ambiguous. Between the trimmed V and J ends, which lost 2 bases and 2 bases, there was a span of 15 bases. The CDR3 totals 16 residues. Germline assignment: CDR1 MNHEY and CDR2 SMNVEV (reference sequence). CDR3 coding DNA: TGTGCCAGCAGTTTACGGATGGTGGTGGGACAAGAGACCCAGTACTTC. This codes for CASSLRMVVGQETQYF.

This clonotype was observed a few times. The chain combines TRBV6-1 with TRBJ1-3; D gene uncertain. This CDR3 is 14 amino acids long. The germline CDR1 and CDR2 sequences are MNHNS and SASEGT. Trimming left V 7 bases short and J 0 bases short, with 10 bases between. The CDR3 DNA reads TGTGCCAGCACCGTAGGGAACTCTGGAAACACCATATATTTT. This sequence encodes CASTVGNSGNTIYF.

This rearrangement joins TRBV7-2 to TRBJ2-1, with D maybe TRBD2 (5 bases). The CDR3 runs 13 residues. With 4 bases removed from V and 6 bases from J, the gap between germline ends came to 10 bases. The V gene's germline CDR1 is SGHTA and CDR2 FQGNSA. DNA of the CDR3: TGTGCCAGCAGCTCGTCGGAGGTCAATGAGCAGTTCTTC. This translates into CASSSSEVNEQFF.

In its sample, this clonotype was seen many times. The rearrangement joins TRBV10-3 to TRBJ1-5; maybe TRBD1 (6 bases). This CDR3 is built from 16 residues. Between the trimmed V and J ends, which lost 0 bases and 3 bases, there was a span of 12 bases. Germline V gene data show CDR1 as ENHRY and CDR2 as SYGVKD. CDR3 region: CAISESDRSHNQPQHF. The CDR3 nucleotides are TGTGCCATCAGTGAGTCAGACAGGTCCCACAATCAGCCCCAGCATTTT.

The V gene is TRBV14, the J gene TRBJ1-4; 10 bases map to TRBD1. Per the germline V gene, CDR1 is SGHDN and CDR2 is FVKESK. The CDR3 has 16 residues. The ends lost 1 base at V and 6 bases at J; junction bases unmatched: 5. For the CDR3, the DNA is TGTGCCAGCAGCCAAGTGGGACAGGGGCTGGATGAAAAACTGTTTTTT. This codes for CASSQVGQGLDEKLFF.

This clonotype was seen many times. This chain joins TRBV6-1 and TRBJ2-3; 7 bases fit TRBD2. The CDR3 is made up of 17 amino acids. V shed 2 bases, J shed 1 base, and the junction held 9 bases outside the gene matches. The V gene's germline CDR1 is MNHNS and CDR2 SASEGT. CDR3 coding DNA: TGTGCCAGCAGTGAATATAGGCCTAGCGGTGGCACAGATACGCAGTATTTT. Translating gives CASSEYRPSGGTDTQYF.

CDR3 in DNA: TGTGCCAGCAGTTTGGTGGGGGGGCTCTCTGGAAACACCATATATTTT. Translating it yields CASSLVGGLSGNTIYF. The chain carries TRBV12-3 or TRBV12-4 and TRBJ1-3, with D possibly TRBD1 on 6 matching bases. This CDR3 has 16 amino acids. V gave up 3 bases and J gave up 0 bases, with 12 bases separating them.

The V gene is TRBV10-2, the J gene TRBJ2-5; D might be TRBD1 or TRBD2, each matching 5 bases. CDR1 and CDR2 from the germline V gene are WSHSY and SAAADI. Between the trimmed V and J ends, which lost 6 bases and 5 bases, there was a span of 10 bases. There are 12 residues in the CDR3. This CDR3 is CASRDWGETQYF. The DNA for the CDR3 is TGCGCCAGCAGGGATTGGGGGGAGACCCAGTACTTC.

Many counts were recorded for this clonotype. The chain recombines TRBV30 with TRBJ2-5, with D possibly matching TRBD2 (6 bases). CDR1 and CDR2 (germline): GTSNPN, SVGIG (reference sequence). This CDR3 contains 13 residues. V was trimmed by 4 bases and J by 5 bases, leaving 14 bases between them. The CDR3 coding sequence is TGTGCCTGGACCCAGCGGGTAAGGGAGACCCAGTACTTC. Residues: CAWTQRVRETQYF. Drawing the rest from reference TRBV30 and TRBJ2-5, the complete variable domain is SQTIHQWPATLVQPVGSPLSLECTVEGTSNPNLYWYRQAAGRGLQLLFYSVGIGQISSEVPQNLSASRPQDRQFILSSKKLLLSDSGFYLCAWTQRVRETQYFGPGTRLLVL.

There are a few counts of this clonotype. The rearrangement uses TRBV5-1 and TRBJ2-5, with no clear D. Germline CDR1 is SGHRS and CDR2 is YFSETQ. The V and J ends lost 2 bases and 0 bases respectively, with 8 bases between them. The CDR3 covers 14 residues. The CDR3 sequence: CASSFAVYQETQYF. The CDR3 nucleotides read TGCGCCAGCAGCTTTGCGGTTTACCAAGAGACCCAGTACTTC.

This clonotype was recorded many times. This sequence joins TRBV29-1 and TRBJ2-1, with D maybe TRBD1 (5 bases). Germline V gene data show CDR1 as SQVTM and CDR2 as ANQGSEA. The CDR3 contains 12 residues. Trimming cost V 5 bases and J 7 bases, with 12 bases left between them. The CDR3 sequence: CSVQSGWNEQFF. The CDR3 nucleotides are TGCAGCGTTCAGTCAGGGTGGAATGAGCAGTTCTTC.

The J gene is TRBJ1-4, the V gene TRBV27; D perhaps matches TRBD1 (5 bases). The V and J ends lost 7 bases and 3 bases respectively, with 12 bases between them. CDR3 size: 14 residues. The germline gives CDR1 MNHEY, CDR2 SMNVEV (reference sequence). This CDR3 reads CASTRGAPNEKLFF. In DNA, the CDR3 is TGTGCCAGCACGCGAGGGGCGCCTAATGAAAAACTGTTTTTT.

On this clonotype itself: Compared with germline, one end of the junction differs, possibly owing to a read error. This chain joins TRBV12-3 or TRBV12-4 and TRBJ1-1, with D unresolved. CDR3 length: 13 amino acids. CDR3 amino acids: CTSSFNINTEAFF. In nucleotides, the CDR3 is TGTACCAGCAGTTTTAATATTAACACTGAAGCTTTCTTT.

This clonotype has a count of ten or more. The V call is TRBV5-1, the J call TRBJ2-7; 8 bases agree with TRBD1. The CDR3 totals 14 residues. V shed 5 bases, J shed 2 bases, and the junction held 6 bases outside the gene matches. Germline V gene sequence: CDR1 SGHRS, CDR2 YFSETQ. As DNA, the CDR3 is TGCGCCAGCAGTCGTGGGACAGGAGCCTACGAGCAGTACTTC. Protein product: CASSRGTGAYEQYF.

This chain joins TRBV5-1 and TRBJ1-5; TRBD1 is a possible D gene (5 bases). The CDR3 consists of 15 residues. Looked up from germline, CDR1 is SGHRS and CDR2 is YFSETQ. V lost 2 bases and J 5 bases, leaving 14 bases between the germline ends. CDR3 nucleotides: TGCGCCAGCAGCTTCTTTTCAGGGCGCGATCAGCCCCAGCATTTT. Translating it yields CASSFFSGRDQPQHF.

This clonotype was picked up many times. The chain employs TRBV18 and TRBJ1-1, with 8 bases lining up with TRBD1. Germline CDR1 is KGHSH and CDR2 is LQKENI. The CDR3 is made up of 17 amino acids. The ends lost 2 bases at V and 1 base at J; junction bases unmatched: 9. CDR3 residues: CASSPVSGGGGNTEAFF. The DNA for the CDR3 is TGTGCCAGCTCACCAGTGTCAGGGGGCGGCGGGAACACTGAAGCTTTCTTT.